The rows below give T cell receptor beta chains drawn from one sample of a study of personalized T cell therapy for brain tumors. The repertoire was sequenced with immunoSEQ multiplex PCR; TCRdb's copy has only in-frame clones and lacks some. Of about 1,800 clones listed, 20% are singletons. These receptors have no known antigen. Sequencing was carried out using a T cell product expanded with peptides in culture. These receptors were taken from a human donor with medulloblastoma. Each CDR3 is given with its conserved first and last residue. The order of the fields is CDR3 DNA, CDR3 protein, CDR3 length, D gene, J gene, clone size, V gene. The D gene is left open where the match is weak. Only some rows state a clone size, as once, few, many or a class for expanded clones.

DNA: TGTGCCAGCAGAATGACAGCGACCGGGGAGCTGTTTTTT
CDR3: CASRMTATGELFF
length: 13
D: -
J: TRBJ2-2
size: hyperexpanded
V: TRBV12-3/TRBV12-4

DNA: TGTGCCAGCGCCGGACAGGGGGGCTACAATGAGCAGTTCTTC
CDR3: CASAGQGGYNEQFF
length: 14
D: TRBD1
J: TRBJ2-1
size: medium-sized
V: TRBV6-5

DNA: TGTGCCAGCAGCTTAGGGGACTACAATGAGCAGTTCTTC
CDR3: CASSLGDYNEQFF
length: 13
D: -
J: TRBJ2-1
size: many
V: TRBV7-9

DNA: TGTGCCATCAGTGACGGGTGGGAGCGGGACACCGGGGAGCTGTTTTTT
CDR3: CAISDGWERDTGELFF
length: 16
D: -
J: TRBJ2-2
size: medium-sized
V: TRBV10-3

DNA: TGTGCCACCAGTGATTTACAGGGGTCTAAGACCCAGTACTTC
CDR3: CATSDLQGSKTQYF
length: 14
D: TRBD1
J: TRBJ2-5
size: -
V: TRBV24-1

DNA: TGTGCCAGCAAACCCGGACAGACAGACTACGAGCAGTACTTC
CDR3: CASKPGQTDYEQYF
length: 14
D: -
J: TRBJ2-7
size: many
V: TRBV2

DNA: TGTGCCTGCTGTTTAGTTGGGTGGGGGGCCAACGTCCTGACTTTC
CDR3: CACCLVGWGANVLTF
length: 15
D: -
J: TRBJ2-6
size: -
V: TRBV28

DNA: TGTGCCAGCAGCCAAGACGGGGGTTTAGTAAATGAGCAGTTCTTC
CDR3: CASSQDGGLVNEQFF
length: 15
D: -
J: TRBJ2-1
size: many
V: TRBV3-1/TRBV3-2

DNA: TGTGCCAGCAGTGAAGCGCGAGCAGCCACTGCCCTGAACACTGAAGCTTTCTTT
CDR3: CASSEARAATALNTEAFF
length: 18
D: -
J: TRBJ1-1
size: many
V: TRBV6-1

DNA: TGTGCCAGCAGCTTAGGATCGGGAACTAATGAAAAACTGTTTTTT
CDR3: CASSLGSGTNEKLFF
length: 15
D: -
J: TRBJ1-4
size: medium-sized
V: TRBV13